This is a list of T cell receptor beta chains from one sample in a study of blood T cell repertoires in COVID-19. The assay was immunoSEQ multiplex PCR, and TCRdb's table has in-frame clones only and misses some. The sample has about 91,000 clones; more than 70% are singletons. Sequenced material: peripheral blood. These receptors all stem from a woman aged 80 or older with active COVID-19. CDR3s include the opening cysteine and the closing phenylalanine or tryptophan. Each record gives: V gene, clone size, D gene, J gene, CDR3 protein, CDR3 DNA. D genes are given only for firm matches. Clone size is stated in some rows and not others, as once, few, many or a class when expanded.

TRBV7-8	.	TRBD2	TRBJ2-1	CASSFWQAGRGNEQFF	TGTGCCAGCAGCTTTTGGCAAGCGGGAAGGGGTAATGAGCAGTTCTTC
TRBV6-5	.	.	TRBJ2-7	CASSRSPSYEQYF	TGTGCCAGCAGTAGGAGCCCATCCTACGAGCAGTACTTC
TRBV3-1/TRBV3-2	once	TRBD1	TRBJ2-5	CASSLGGWETQYF	TGTGCCAGCAGCCTAGGGGGCTGGGAGACCCAGTACTTC
TRBV7-9	.	TRBD1	TRBJ2-7	CASSRTGQGALSEQYF	TGTGCCAGCAGCCGAACGGGACAGGGGGCGCTCTCCGAGCAGTACTTC
TRBV25-1	.	.	TRBJ1-4	CASRNSGEKLFF	TGTGCCAGCAGGAACAGCGGTGAAAAACTGTTTTTT
TRBV7-3	.	TRBD2	TRBJ2-1	CASSASGTSYEQFF	TGTGCCAGCAGCGCCAGCGGGACGAGCTATGAGCAGTTCTTC
TRBV27	.	.	TRBJ2-3	CASSLLISQGTDTQYF	TGTGCCAGCAGTTTATTGATCTCACAGGGTACAGATACGCAGTATTTT
TRBV28	few	.	TRBJ2-7	CASIGSGGNEQYF	TGTGCCAGCATCGGGAGTGGGGGGAACGAGCAGTACTTC
TRBV28	once	TRBD1	TRBJ1-2	CASSLSNRGSYGYTF	TGTGCCAGCAGTTTATCGAACAGGGGATCCTATGGCTACACCTTC
TRBV15	.	.	TRBJ1-1	CATSRDRAEAFF	TGTGCCACCAGCAGAGACAGGGCTGAGGCTTTCTTT
TRBV11-2	once	.	TRBJ2-3	CASSLERTDTQYF	TGTGCCAGCAGCTTGGAGCGCACAGATACGCAGTATTTT
TRBV11-3	.	TRBD1	TRBJ2-1	CASSLEPIGTGPFIYNEQFF	TGTGCCAGCAGCTTAGAACCTATAGGGACAGGGCCTTTTATCTACAATGAGCAGTTCTTC
TRBV6-2/TRBV6-3	.	.	TRBJ2-7	CASSFQGRNPEQYF	TGTGCCAGCAGTTTCCAGGGCCGGAACCCCGAGCAGTACTTC
TRBV7-3	once	.	TRBJ2-2	CASSLEGNTGELFF	TGTGCCAGCAGCCTCGAGGGGAACACCGGGGAGCTGTTTTTT
TRBV5-1	.	.	TRBJ1-1	CASSLGAGSNTFF	TGCGCCAGCAGCTTGGGTGCAGGGTCAAATACTTTCTTT
TRBV21-1	once	.	TRBJ2-1	CASSSREVGYHNEQFF	TGTGCCAGCAGCTCCCGGGAAGTTGGATACCACAATGAGCAGTTCTTC
TRBV7-9	.	.	TRBJ2-7	CASSPPSAYSYEQYF	TGTGCCAGCAGCCCCCCCAGTGCTTACTCCTACGAGCAGTACTTC
TRBV4-3	few	TRBD2	TRBJ2-7	CASSPATGGYYEQYF	TGCGCCAGCAGCCCCGCTACGGGAGGGTACTACGAGCAGTACTTC
TRBV4-3	once	TRBD2	TRBJ2-7	CASSQGLGGIYEQYF	TGCGCCAGCAGCCAGGGGTTGGGGGGGATCTACGAGCAGTACTTC
TRBV18	.	.	TRBJ2-2	CASSDRTANTGELFF	TGTGCCAGCTCAGACAGGACGGCGAACACCGGGGAGCTGTTTTTT
TRBV13	.	.	TRBJ2-5	CASSLARTGQETQYF	TGTGCCAGCAGCTTAGCCAGGACTGGACAAGAGACCCAGTACTTC